One sample yielded the 13 T cell receptor beta chains listed below, sequenced in a study of T cell repertoires in cytomegalovirus infection. TCRdb recomputed calls from the reads with MiXCR, one row per CDR3 protein. The sample lists almost 550,000 distinct CDR3 sequences; approximately 15% were seen once. Sequencing input: CD8+ T cells from PBMCs. The receptors were sampled from a human donor in good health (CMV status not recorded). Some clones in this sample may be carry-over from other donors' samples.

There are a few counts of this clonotype. The chain uses TRBV25-1 and TRBJ1-1, with D tentatively TRBD1 (5 bases). V was shortened by 6 bases and J by 6 bases, with 17 bases between the two germline ends. Per the germline V gene, CDR1 is MGHDK and CDR2 is SYGVNS. This CDR3 has 14 amino acids. The CDR3 spells CASSPGRKGAEAFF. The CDR3 nucleotides are TGTGCCAGCAGCCCGGGACGGAAAGGGGCTGAAGCTTTCTTT.

The CDR3 DNA reads TGTGCTAGTGGTTTGGGGGACAGGGAATTGGGCACTGAAGCTTTCTTT. As protein: CASGLGDRELGTEAFF. The rearrangement links TRBV12-5 to TRBJ1-1; TRBD1 matches 9 bases. This CDR3 comprises 16 residues. The trim removed 1 base at V and 4 bases at J, leaving 7 bases unmatched. From germline, CDR1 is LGHNT and CDR2 FRNRAP.

Many counts were recorded for this clonotype. J is TRBJ1-1 and V is TRBV15, with D uncertain. The germline V gene encodes CDR1 LNHNV and CDR2 YYDKDF (reference sequence). V lost 0 bases, J lost 1 base, and 12 bases lay in between. There are 16 residues in the CDR3. CDR3 residues: CATSRDWVAGNTEAFF. Written as DNA, the CDR3 is TGTGCCACCAGCAGAGATTGGGTCGCAGGGAACACTGAAGCTTTCTTT.

About this clonotype: A read error is possible here, since a much larger clone lies one base away. The chain combines TRBV4-1 with TRBJ1-1; 7 bases align to TRBD1. Germline lookup yields CDR1 MGHRA and CDR2 YSYEKL. This CDR3 is built from 14 residues. CDR3 sequence reads: CASSQAHRGTGAFF. In DNA form, the CDR3 reads TGCGCCAGCAGCCAAGCCCACAGGGGCACTGGAGCTTTCTTT.

This sequence joins TRBV29-1 and TRBJ2-5; 7 nucleotides match TRBD1. The germline gives CDR1 SQVTM, CDR2 ANQGSEA. The V gene end was trimmed by 7 bases and the J gene end by 2 bases; junction bases not matched to a gene: 4. CDR3 size: 12 residues. CDR3 in amino acids: CSADREQETQYF. The CDR3, as DNA: TGCAGCGCCGACAGGGAGCAAGAGACCCAGTACTTC.

This clonotype was observed a few times. The chain has TRBV6-6 and TRBJ2-7; 7 positions agree with TRBD2. Germline CDR1 is MNHNY and CDR2 is SVGAGI (reference sequence). The length of the CDR3 is 15 residues. With 7 bases clipped from V and 0 bases from J, the junction kept 9 bases outside the gene matches. The CDR3 DNA is TGTGCCAGCATCGACCCTAGCGGAACCTCCTACGAGCAGTACTTC. Its translation: CASIDPSGTSYEQYF.

The chain is built from TRBV4-1 and TRBJ2-3; no definite D call. V was shortened by 1 base and J by 3 bases, with 8 bases between the two germline ends. Per germline, CDR1 MGHRA and CDR2 YSYEKL. The CDR3 length is 14 residues. The CDR3, as DNA: TGCGCCAGCAGCCAAGTTTTCGGTACAGATACGCAGTATTTT. It is translated as CASSQVFGTDTQYF.

This clonotype was counted only a few times. This sequence joins TRBV27 and TRBJ2-1, with D possibly TRBD2 on 6 matching bases. The CDR3 length is 15 residues. CDR1 is MNHEY and CDR2 is SMNVEV in the germline V gene (reference sequence). V lost 6 bases and J 0 bases, leaving 12 bases between the germline ends. DNA for the CDR3: TGTGCCAGCAGGAGCGGGTTAAGCTCCTACAATGAGCAGTTCTTC. This gives the protein CASRSGLSSYNEQFF.

The rearrangement links TRBV10-3 to TRBJ2-3; 10 positions agree with TRBD2. V lost 10 bases, J lost 4 bases, and 2 bases stayed unmatched. CDR1 is ENHRY, CDR2 SYGVKD, per germline. CDR3 length: 12 amino acids. The DNA for the CDR3 is TGTGCCACCAGCGGGGGGGCAGATACGCAGTATTTT. This translates into CATSGGADTQYF.

Regarding this clonotype: A read error may explain this, as a much larger clone is one base away. V is TRBV6-5 and J is TRBJ2-1; the D gene is possibly TRBD2 (6 bases). The CDR3 loop spans 16 amino acids. Germline CDR1 is MNHEY and CDR2 is SVGAGI. Here the CDR3 reads CASTHVGRTSYDEQFF. CDR3 DNA: TGTGCCAGCACCCATGTTGGGAGGACCTCCTACGATGAGCAGTTCTTC.

Notes on this clonotype: A much bigger clone sits one base away, suggesting this may be a read error. The chain combines TRBV15 with TRBJ1-5; D possibly corresponds to TRBD1 (6 bases). Germline V gives CDR1 LNHNV, CDR2 YYDKDF (reference sequence). The CDR3 consists of 15 residues. The CDR3 sequence: CAISRDTGHDQPQHF. The DNA of the CDR3 is TGTGCCATCAGCAGAGATACAGGGCATGATCAGCCCCAGCATTTT.

This clonotype was seen only a few times. The chain carries TRBV2 and TRBJ2-2, with TRBD2 matching 14 bases. The CDR3 consists of 17 residues. Germline assignment: CDR1 SNHLY and CDR2 FYNNEI. V lost 1 base to trimming and J lost 5 bases; unmatched junction nucleotides: 3. The CDR3 coding sequence is TGTGCCAGCAGTGAAGGGACTAGCGGGAGGCGGACCGGGGAGCTGTTTTTT. It encodes CASSEGTSGRRTGELFF. The entire variable domain, with the rest obtained from reference TRBV2 and TRBJ2-2, is as follows: EPEVTQTPSHQVTQMGQEVILRCVPISNHLYFYWYRQILGQKVEFLVSFYNNEISEKSEIFDDQFSVERPDGSNFTLKIRSTKLEDSAMYFCASSEGTSGRRTGELFFGEGSRLTVL.

This rearrangement joins TRBV27 to TRBJ1-2, with a tentative D call TRBD1 (5 bases). Trimming cost V 2 bases and J 4 bases, with 11 bases left between them. The CDR3 totals 14 residues. Germline loops: CDR1 MNHEY, CDR2 SMNVEV (reference sequence). CDR3 in DNA: TGTGCCAGCAGTTTAACGGCAGGGAGCTATGGCTACACCTTC. Translating it yields CASSLTAGSYGYTF.